This T cell receptor (beta chain) was observed in a study of cytomegalovirus exposure and HLA in healthy donors. General study findings and limits: In an earlier analysis, productive rearrangement rates for most beta V segments clustered near 87% or 30%. Published work reported that the classifier diagnosed cytomegalovirus status with high specificity and sensitivity.

This CDR3 has 16 residues. The V and J ends lost 5 bases and 0 bases respectively, with 14 bases between them. CDR1 is LNHDA and CDR2 is SQIVND in the germline V gene (reference sequence). The PCR contained 60 Vbeta and 13 Jbeta primers. The method was immunoSEQ multiplex PCR; TCRdb's version includes in-frame clones alone and lacks a portion of them. The data contain around 270,000 clones, 75% to 85% of them singletons. This clone was observed a single time. Its antigen remains unidentified. V and J are TRBV19 and TRBJ2-1; weak D call: TRBD2 (5 bases). The sequence was obtained from a girl aged 2-10 years in good health and CMV-seronegative. What was sequenced was PBMCs. This chain's CDR3 is CASSDPGYPSYNEQFF. CDR3 nucleotide sequence: TGTGCCAGTAGTGACCCGGGGTATCCCTCCTACAATGAGCAGTTCTTC.